This TCR beta chain is drawn from a study of Ad26.COV2.S vaccination and SARS-CoV-2 variants. Study-wide context: Administration of Ad26.COV2.S was intramuscular, either once or twice 56 days apart. Study-wide points: Vaccine recipients and placebo recipients showed similar non-spike TCR breadth.

About this clone: Antigen unknown.

The CDR3 consists of 13 residues. The V segment lost 6 bases and the J segment 4 bases; nucleotides outside the gene matches: 5. Germline CDR1 LNHDA, CDR2 SQIVND (reference sequence). The repertoire was sequenced with immunoSEQ multiplex PCR; TCRdb's copy has only in-frame clones and lacks some. The data hold under 300,000 clones, with around nine tenths observed a single time. As for treatment: about 20 received Ad26.COV2.S at low or high dose, single or two shots; about five received placebo; per-sample allocation not given. Day 63 after the first vaccine or placebo injection was the time point for sampling.

This receptor was obtained from a person between 18 and 65 years old who received the Ad26.COV2.S COVID-19 vaccine or a placebo. The chain is built from TRBV19 and TRBJ1-2, with 7 positions matching TRBD1. Sequenced material: peripheral blood, taken in a trial of Ad26.COV2.S vaccine versus placebo. CDR3 DNA sequence: TGTGCCAGTAGCCCCGGACAGGCCTATGGCTACACCTTC. This codes for CASSPGQAYGYTF.